This T cell receptor (beta chain) comes out of a study of T cells in Graves' hyperthyroidism and ophthalmopathy. Amplified regions were TCR beta CDR3 sequences from RNA transcripts. The HTBI primer set served for first-round RT-PCR of the TCR CDR3. Via MiXCR, TCRdb re-called the multiplex PCR reads, giving one row per CDR3 protein. The data contain 250,000 to 300,000 distinct CDR3 sequences, roughly 15% of them singletons. Ten or more counts support this clonotype. CDR3 length: 14 amino acids. The V and J ends lost 4 bases and 0 bases respectively, with 12 bases between them. Germline values: CDR1 DFQATT, CDR2 SNEGSKA (reference sequence).

The sequenced material came from blood. The rearrangement joins TRBV20-1 to TRBJ1-1; maybe TRBD1 (5 bases). This clonotype was obtained from a young woman with Graves' hyperthyroidism that later progressed to Graves' ophthalmopathy. CDR3 amino acids: CSAMRGLMNTEAFF. In DNA, the CDR3 is TGCAGTGCTATGAGGGGCCTCATGAACACTGAAGCTTTCTTT.